This T cell receptor (beta chain) was retrieved from a study of shared clonotypes between healthy human individuals. The protocol was immunoSEQ multiplex PCR, while the TCRdb copy is restricted to in-frame clones and leaves out a portion. The sample consists of about half a million clones, 70% to 85% of them appearing once. On this clone itself: Antigen specificity is unknown.

Points from the study as a whole: Investigators expected sequencing depth to affect clonotype sharing among donors.

The CDR3 runs to 15 residues. Germline V gene data show CDR1 as SGHAT and CDR2 as FQDESV (reference sequence). The V and J ends lost 5 bases and 1 base respectively, with 14 bases between them. Sequences were obtained from PBMCs. V gene TRBV11-1 combines with J gene TRBJ1-1; D not certain. The sequence came from a woman aged 40 to 50 in good health. Some clones in this sample may be carry-over from other donors' samples. The CDR3 sequence is CASSGWTEGNTEAFF. In nucleotides, the CDR3 is TGTGCCAGCAGCGGCTGGACCGAAGGGAACACTGAAGCTTTCTTT.